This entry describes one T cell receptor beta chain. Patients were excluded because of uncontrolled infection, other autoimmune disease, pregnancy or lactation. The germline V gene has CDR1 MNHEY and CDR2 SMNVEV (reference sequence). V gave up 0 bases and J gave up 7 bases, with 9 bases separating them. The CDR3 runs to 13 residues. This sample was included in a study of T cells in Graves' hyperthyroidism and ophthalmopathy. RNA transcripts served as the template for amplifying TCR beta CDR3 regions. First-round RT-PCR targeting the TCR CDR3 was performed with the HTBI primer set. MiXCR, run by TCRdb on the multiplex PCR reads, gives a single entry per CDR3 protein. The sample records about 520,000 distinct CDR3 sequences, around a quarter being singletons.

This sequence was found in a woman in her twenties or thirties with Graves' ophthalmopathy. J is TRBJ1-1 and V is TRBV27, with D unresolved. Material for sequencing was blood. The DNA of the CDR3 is TGTGCCAGCAGTTTATCGGGCGCAATTGAAGCTTTCTTT. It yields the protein CASSLSGAIEAFF.